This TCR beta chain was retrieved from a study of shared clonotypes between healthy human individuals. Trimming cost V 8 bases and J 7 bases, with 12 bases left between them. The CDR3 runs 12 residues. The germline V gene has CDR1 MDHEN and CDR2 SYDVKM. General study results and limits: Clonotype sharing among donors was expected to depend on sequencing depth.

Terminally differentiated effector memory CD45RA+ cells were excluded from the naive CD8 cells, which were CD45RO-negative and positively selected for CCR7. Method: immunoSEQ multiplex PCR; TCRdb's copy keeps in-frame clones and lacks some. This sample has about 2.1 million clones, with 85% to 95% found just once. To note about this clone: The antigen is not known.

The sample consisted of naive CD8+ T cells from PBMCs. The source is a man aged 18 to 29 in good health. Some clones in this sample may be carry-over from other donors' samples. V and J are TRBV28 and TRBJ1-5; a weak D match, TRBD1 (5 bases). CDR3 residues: CASSQGAQPQHF. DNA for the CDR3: TGTGCCAGCTCCCAGGGTGCCCAGCCCCAGCATTTT.